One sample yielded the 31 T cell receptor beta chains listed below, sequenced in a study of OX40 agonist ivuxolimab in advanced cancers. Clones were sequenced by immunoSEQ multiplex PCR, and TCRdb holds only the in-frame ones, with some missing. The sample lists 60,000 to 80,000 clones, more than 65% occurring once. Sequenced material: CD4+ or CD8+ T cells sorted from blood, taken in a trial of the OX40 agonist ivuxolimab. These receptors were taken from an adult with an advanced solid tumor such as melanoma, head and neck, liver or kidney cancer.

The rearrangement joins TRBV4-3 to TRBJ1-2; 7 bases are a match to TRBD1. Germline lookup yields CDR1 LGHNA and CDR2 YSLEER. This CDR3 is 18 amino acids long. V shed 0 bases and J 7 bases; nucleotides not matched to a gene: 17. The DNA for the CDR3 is TGCGCCAGCAGCCAAGAATCCGGACAGGCAACGGTGATGGGTGGCTACACCTTC. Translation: CASSQESGQATVMGGYTF.

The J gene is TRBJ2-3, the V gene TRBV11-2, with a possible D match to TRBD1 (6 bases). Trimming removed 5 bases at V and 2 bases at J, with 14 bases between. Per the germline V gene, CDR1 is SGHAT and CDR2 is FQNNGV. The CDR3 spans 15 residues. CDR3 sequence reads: CASSSRQEPTDTQYF. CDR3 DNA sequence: TGTGCCAGCAGCAGCCGACAGGAACCCACAGATACGCAGTATTTT.

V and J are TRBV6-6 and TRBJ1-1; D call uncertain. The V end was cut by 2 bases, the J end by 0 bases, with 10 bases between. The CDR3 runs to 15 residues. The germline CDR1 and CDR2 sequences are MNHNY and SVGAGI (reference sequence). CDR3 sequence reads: CASSYNQELNTEAFF. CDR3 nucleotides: TGTGCCAGCAGTTACAATCAGGAATTGAACACTGAAGCTTTCTTT.

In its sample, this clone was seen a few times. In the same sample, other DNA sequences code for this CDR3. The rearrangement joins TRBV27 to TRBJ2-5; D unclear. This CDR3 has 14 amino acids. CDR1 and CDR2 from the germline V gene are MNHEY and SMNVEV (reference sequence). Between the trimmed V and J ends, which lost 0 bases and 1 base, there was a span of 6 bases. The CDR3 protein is CASSLSPAQETQYF. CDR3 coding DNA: TGTGCCAGCAGTTTATCCCCGGCCCAAGAGACCCAGTACTTC.

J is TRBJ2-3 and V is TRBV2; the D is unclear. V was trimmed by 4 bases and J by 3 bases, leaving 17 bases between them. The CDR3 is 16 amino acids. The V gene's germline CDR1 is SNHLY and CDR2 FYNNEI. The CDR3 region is CASSARGGGRTDTQYF. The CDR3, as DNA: TGTGCCAGCAGTGCCCGCGGCGGCGGTAGGACAGATACGCAGTATTTT.

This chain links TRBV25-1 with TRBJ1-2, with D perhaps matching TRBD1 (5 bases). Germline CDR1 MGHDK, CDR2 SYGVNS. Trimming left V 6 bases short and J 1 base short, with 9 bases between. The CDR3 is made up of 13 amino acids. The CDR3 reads CASSMGGNYGYTF. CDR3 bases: TGTGCCAGCAGCATGGGGGGTAACTATGGCTACACCTTC.

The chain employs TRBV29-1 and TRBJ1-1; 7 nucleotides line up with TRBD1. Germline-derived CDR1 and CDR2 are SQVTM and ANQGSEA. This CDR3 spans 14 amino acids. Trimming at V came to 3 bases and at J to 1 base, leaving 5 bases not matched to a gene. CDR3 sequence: CSVDRDRQNTEAFF. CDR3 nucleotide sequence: TGCAGCGTTGACAGGGACAGACAGAACACTGAAGCTTTCTTT.

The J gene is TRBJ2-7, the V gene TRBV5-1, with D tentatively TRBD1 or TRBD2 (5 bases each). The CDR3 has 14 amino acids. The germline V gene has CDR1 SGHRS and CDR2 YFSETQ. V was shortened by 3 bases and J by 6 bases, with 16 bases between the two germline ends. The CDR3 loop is CASSSSPGAPEQYF. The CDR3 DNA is TGCGCCAGCAGCTCATCTCCCGGGGCGCCCGAGCAGTACTTC.

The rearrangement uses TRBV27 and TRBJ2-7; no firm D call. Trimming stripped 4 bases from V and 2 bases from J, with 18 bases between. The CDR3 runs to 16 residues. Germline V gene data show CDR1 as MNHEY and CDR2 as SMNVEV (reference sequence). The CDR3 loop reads CASSSNSRLPPYEQYF. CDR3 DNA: TGTGCCAGCAGTTCAAACTCCAGGCTGCCCCCCTACGAGCAGTACTTC.

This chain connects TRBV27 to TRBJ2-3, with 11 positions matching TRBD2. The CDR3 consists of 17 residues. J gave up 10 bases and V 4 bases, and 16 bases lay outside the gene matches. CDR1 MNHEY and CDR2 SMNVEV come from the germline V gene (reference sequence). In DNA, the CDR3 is TGTGCCAGCAGTTCCGCGACTAGCGGGACCCTCATTGTTCCGCAGTATTTT. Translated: CASSSATSGTLIVPQYF.

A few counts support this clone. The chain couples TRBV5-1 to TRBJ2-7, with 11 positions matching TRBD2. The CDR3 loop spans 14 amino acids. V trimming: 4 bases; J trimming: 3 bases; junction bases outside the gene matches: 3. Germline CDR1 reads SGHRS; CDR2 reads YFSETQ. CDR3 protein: CASSGGTSGYEQYF. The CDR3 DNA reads TGCGCCAGCAGCGGGGGGACTAGCGGCTACGAGCAGTACTTC.

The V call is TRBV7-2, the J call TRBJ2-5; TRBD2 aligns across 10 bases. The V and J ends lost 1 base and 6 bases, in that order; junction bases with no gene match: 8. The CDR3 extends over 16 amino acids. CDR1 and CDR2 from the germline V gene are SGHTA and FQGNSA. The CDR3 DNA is TGTGCCAGCAGCTTAGGCGGAGCGGGAGGGATGAAGACCCAGTACTTC. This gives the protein CASSLGGAGGMKTQYF.

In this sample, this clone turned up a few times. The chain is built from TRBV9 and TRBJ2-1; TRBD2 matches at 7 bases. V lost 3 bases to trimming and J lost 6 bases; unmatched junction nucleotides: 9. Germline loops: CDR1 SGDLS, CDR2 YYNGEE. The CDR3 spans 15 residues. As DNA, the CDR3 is TGTGCCAGCAGCGAGGGACTAAGGATGTCCAATGAGCAGTTCTTC. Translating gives CASSEGLRMSNEQFF. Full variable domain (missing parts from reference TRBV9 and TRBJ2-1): DSGVTQTPKHLITATGQRVTLRCSPRSGDLSVYWYQQSLDQGLQFLIQYYNGEERAKGNILERFSAQQFPDLHSELNLSSLELGDSALYFCASSEGLRMSNEQFFGPGTRLTVL.

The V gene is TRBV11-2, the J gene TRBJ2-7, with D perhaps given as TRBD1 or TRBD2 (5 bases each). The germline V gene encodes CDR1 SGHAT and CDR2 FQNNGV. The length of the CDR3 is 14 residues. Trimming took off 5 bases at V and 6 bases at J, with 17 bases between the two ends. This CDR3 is CASSPSRGAGEQYF. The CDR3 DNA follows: TGTGCCAGCAGCCCCTCGAGGGGCGCGGGCGAGCAGTACTTC.

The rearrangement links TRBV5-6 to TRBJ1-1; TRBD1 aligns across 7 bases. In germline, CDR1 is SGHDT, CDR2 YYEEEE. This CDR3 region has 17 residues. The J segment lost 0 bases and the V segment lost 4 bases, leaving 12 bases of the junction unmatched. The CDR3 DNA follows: TGTGCCAGCAGCCCCACGGACAGGTTAAAGATGAACACTGAAGCTTTCTTT. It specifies CASSPTDRLKMNTEAFF.

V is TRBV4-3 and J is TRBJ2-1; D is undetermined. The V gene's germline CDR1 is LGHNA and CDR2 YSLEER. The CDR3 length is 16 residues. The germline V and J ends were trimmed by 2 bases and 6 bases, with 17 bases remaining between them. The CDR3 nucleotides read TGCGCCAGCAGCCAAAGAGTGGGCTGGCCGGGCAATGAGCAGTTCTTC. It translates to CASSQRVGWPGNEQFF.

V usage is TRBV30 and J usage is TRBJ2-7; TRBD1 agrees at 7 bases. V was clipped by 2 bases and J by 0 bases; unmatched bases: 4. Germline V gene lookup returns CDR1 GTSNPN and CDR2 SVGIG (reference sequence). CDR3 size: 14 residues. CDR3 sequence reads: CAWSRDSNSYEQYF. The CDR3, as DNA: TGTGCCTGGAGTAGGGACAGTAACTCCTACGAGCAGTACTTC.

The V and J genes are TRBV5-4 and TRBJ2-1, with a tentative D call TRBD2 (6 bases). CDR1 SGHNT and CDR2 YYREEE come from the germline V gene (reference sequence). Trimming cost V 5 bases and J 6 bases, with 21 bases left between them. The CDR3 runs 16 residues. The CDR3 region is CASSNRRSLTSNEQFF. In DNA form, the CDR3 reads TGTGCCAGCAGTAACAGGCGTAGTCTGACTAGCAATGAGCAGTTCTTC.

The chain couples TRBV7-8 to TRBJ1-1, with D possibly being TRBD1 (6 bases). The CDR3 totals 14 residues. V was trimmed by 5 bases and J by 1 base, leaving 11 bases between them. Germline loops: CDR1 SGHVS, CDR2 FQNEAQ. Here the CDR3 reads CASSLLQGNTEAFF. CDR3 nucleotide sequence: TGTGCCAGCAGCCTCCTACAGGGGAACACTGAAGCTTTCTTT.

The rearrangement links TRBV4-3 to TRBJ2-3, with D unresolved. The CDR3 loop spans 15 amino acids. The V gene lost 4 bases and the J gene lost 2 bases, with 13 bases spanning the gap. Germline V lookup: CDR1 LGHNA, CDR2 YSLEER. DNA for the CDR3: TGCGCCAGCAGCCCGGTAGGGCTCCCCACAGATACGCAGTATTTT. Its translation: CASSPVGLPTDTQYF.

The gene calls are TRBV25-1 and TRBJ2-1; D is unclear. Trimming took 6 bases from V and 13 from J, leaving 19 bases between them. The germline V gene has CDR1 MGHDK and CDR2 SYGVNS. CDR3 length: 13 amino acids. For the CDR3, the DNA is TGTGCCAGCAGAAGCGCAGCGAACGCCTTACAGTTCTTC. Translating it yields CASRSAANALQFF.

This CDR3 reads CASSSHPHGEQFF. CDR3 DNA sequence: TGTGCCAGCAGCTCCCACCCCCATGGTGAGCAGTTCTTC. The chain is built from TRBV6-5 and TRBJ2-1; no clear D gene. This CDR3 is built from 13 residues. Germline V gene data show CDR1 as MNHEY and CDR2 as SVGAGI. The V end was cut by 6 bases, the J end by 9 bases, with 15 bases between.

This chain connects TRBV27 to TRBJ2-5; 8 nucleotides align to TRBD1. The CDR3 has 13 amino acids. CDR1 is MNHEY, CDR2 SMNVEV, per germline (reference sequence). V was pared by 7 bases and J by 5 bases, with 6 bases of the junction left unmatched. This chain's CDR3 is CASTRTGTETQYF. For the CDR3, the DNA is TGTGCCAGCACTCGGACAGGGACGGAGACCCAGTACTTC.

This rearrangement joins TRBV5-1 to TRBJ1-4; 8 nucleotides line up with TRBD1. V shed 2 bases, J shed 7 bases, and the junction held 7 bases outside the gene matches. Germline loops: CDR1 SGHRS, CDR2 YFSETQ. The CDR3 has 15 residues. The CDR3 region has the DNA TGCGCCAGCAGCTTTGGGGGACAGGAAGGTGAAAAACTGTTTTTT. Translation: CASSFGGQEGEKLFF. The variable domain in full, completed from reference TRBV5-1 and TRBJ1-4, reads KAGVTQTPRYLIKTRGQQVTLSCSPISGHRSVSWYQQTPGQGLQFLFEYFSETQRNKGNFPGRFSGRQFSNSRSEMNVSTLELGDSALYLCASSFGGQEGEKLFFGSGTQLSVL.

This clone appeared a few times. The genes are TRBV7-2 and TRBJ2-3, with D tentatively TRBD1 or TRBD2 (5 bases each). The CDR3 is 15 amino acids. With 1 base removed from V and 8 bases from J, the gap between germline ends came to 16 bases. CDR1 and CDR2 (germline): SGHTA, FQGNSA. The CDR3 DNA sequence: TGTGCCAGCAGCTTAGAGCCGGGACCAAGAGGTACGCAGTATTTT. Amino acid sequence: CASSLEPGPRGTQYF. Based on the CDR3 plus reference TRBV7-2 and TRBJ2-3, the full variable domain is GAGVSQSPSNKVTEKGKDVELRCDPISGHTALYWYRQSLGQGLEFLIYFQGNSAPDKSGLPSDRFSAERTGGSVSTLTIQRTQQEDSAVYLCASSLEPGPRGTQYFGPGTRLTVL.

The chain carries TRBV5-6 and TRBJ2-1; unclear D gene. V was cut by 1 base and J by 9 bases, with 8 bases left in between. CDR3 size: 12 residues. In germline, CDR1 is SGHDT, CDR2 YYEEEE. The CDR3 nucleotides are TGTGCCAGCAGCTTGAAGATGGGTGAGCAGTTCTTC. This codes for CASSLKMGEQFF.

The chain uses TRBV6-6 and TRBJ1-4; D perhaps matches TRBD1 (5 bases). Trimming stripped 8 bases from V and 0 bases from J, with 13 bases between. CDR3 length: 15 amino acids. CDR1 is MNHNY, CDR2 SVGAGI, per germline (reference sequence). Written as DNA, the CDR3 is TGTGCCAGCGGGACCGACACTGCAACTAATGAAAAACTGTTTTTT. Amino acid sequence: CASGTDTATNEKLFF.

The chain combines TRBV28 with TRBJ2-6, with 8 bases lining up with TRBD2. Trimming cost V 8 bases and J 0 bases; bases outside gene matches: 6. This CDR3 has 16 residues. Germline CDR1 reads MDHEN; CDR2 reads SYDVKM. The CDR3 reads CASCSGGNSGANVLTF. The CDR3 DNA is TGTGCCAGCTGCAGCGGGGGAAACTCTGGGGCCAACGTCCTGACTTTC.

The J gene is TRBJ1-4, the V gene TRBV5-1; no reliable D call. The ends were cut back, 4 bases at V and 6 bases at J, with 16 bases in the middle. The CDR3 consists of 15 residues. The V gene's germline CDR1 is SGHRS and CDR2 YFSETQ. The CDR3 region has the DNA TGCGCCAGCAGCCTTGTGGATCCGGCGTATGAAAAACTGTTTTTT. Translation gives CASSLVDPAYEKLFF.

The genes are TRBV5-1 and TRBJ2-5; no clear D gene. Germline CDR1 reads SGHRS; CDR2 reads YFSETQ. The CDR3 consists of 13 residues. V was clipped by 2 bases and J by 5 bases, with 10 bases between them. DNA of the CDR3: TGCGCCAGCAGCTTAAATCGAGAGGAGACCCAGTACTTC. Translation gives CASSLNREETQYF.

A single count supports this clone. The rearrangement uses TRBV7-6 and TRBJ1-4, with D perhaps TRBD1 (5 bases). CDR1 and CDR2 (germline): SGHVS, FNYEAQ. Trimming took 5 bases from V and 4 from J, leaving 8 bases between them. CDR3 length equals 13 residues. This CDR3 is CASSPTVNEKLFF. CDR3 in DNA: TGTGCCAGCAGCCCGACAGTTAATGAAAAACTGTTTTTT. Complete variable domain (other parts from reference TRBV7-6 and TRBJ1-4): GAGVSQSPRYKVTKRGQDVALRCDPISGHVSLYWYRQALGQGPEFLTYFNYEAQQDKSGLPNDRFSAERPEGSISTLTIQRTEQRDSAMYRCASSPTVNEKLFFGSGTQLSVL.